This passage covers 3 T cell receptor beta chains from one sample sequenced in a study of kidney transplant recipient with SARS-CoV-2 infection. TCRdb independently ran MiXCR on the reads; one entry per CDR3 protein. There are roughly 250,000 distinct CDR3 sequences in the sample; around 26% occur only once, and about 7% lies in the top ten. The material sequenced was a blood sample, taken at baseline and around day 110 from a kidney transplant recipient. These receptors came from a male patient between 25 and 39 years old who had COVID-19 and was a kidney transplant recipient. Some T cells may be graft donor cells.

V is TRBV10-1 and J is TRBJ1-2; D is ambiguous. The CDR3 is 17 amino acids. Trimming left V 4 bases short and J 4 bases short, with 22 bases between. The germline CDR1 and CDR2 sequences are WNHNN and SYGVQD (reference sequence). In DNA, the CDR3 is TGCGCCAGCAGTGCTTACGGAAGATCGCGAAAGACCTATGGCTACACCTTC. Translated: CASSAYGRSRKTYGYTF.

This rearrangement joins TRBV10-3 to TRBJ1-6; D might be TRBD1 (5 bases). Trimming shortened V by 3 bases and J by 19 bases, and 19 bases separated the two germline ends. In germline, CDR1 is ENHRY, CDR2 SYGVKD. The CDR3 has 13 residues. CDR3 nucleotides: TGTGCCATCAGTGATATTCCGGGGGGAAAAACTCACTTT. It translates to CAISDIPGGKTHF.

This clonotype has a count of ten or more. The DNA is left out, because the CDR3 cannot be placed on it with certainty; the CDR3 is given as TCRdb lists it. The CDR3 sequence is CISVPEEMNEVGKTYGYTF. The V and J genes are TRBV7-5 and TRBJ1-2. TRBV7-5 is labeled a pseudogene. Both ends counted, the CDR3 spans 19 residues.